The 25 T cell receptor beta chains presented below share a single source sample, sequenced in a study of T-cell reconstitution after alpha-beta-depleted transplantation in children. TCRbeta library preparation incorporated unique molecular identifiers. MiXCR was run by TCRdb on the PCR reads, yielding one entry per CDR3 protein. Here the sample spans some 300,000 distinct CDR3 sequences, around 10% being singletons. The sequenced sample was PBMCs from the stem cell graft donor, obtained from the stem cell graft. The receptor set was obtained from a human donor who donated a stem cell graft to a child with acute lymphoblastic leukemia.

This clonotype turned up a few times. The CDR3 DNA follows: TGTGCCAGCAGTTTGGGGACAGGGGCCGCGCCCCAGCATTTT. Amino acids: CASSLGTGAAPQHF. This rearrangement joins TRBV27 to TRBJ1-5, with 10 bases that match TRBD1. Germline lookup yields CDR1 MNHEY and CDR2 SMNVEV (reference sequence). V lost 3 bases, J lost 9 bases, and 5 bases stayed unmatched. This CDR3 spans 14 amino acids.

This clonotype was seen a few times. V and J are TRBV3-1 and TRBJ2-1; TRBD2 is a possible D gene (8 bases). Germline CDR1 reads LGHDT; CDR2 reads YNNKEL (reference sequence). Trimming removed 4 bases from V and 7 bases from J, with 23 bases in between. This CDR3 comprises 17 residues. CDR3 in DNA: TGTGCCAGCAGCCCGCCGGGGGGGACAGTACAATTAAATGAGCAGTTCTTC. Protein product: CASSPPGGTVQLNEQFF.

This clonotype was seen only a few times. The V and J genes are TRBV20-1 and TRBJ2-1; no clear D. The CDR3 runs to 17 residues. Trimming stripped 0 bases from V and 4 bases from J, with 19 bases between. Germline V lookup: CDR1 DFQATT, CDR2 SNEGSKA (reference sequence). The CDR3 nucleotides are TGCAGTGCTAGAGACCCTACTCCTCAAGCCTTATACAATGAGCAGTTCTTC. Its protein product is CSARDPTPQALYNEQFF.

This clonotype has only a few counts. The genes are TRBV10-3 and TRBJ2-2, with D possibly being TRBD2 (5 bases). Germline CDR1 ENHRY, CDR2 SYGVKD. The V end was cut by 4 bases, the J end by 1 base, with 7 bases between. This CDR3 region has 14 residues. The CDR3 reads CAISGGLNTGELFF. As DNA, the CDR3 is TGTGCCATCAGTGGAGGGCTGAACACCGGGGAGCTGTTTTTT.

This sequence joins TRBV20-1 and TRBJ2-7, with D possibly matching TRBD1 (6 bases). Germline V lookup: CDR1 DFQATT, CDR2 SNEGSKA (reference sequence). Trimming stripped 0 bases from V and 4 bases from J, with 16 bases between. The CDR3 runs to 15 residues. The CDR3 DNA reads as TGCAGTGCTAGAGATGCCGAGACAGGTCTTTACGAGCAGTACGTC. Encoded protein: CSARDAETGLYEQYV.

This clonotype was recorded many times. The V call is TRBV7-2, the J call TRBJ2-7; D remains ambiguous. V lost 1 base and J 1 base, leaving 5 bases between the germline ends. This CDR3 is built from 13 residues. In germline, CDR1 is SGHTA, CDR2 FQGNSA. Written as DNA, the CDR3 is TGTGCCAGCAGCTTAGTCGAATCCTACGAGCAGTACTTC. It yields the protein CASSLVESYEQYF.

This chain uses TRBV28 with TRBJ2-5; D may be TRBD1 or TRBD2 (6 bases each). Trimming took 2 bases from V and 7 from J, leaving 14 bases between them. The CDR3 is made up of 14 amino acids. Per the germline V gene, CDR1 is MDHEN and CDR2 is SYDVKM. CDR3 region: CASSLDGGLATQYF. The CDR3 DNA is TGTGCCAGCAGTTTAGATGGGGGGCTGGCGACCCAGTACTTC. The variable domain in full, completed from reference TRBV28 and TRBJ2-5, reads DVKVTQSSRYLVKRTGEKVFLECVQDMDHENMFWYRQDPGLGLRLIYFSYDVKMKEKGDIPEGYSVSREKKERFSLILESASTNQTSMYLCASSLDGGLATQYFGPGTRLLVL.

At least ten counts were recorded for this clonotype. V is TRBV12-3 or TRBV12-4 and J is TRBJ2-1; D ambiguous. Trimming took off 5 bases at V and 3 bases at J, with 17 bases between the two ends. The CDR3 runs 16 residues. The CDR3 DNA reads TGTGCCAGCAGTGCCCCCGGGCTAGTACTCTACAATGAGCAGTTCTTC. Translated: CASSAPGLVLYNEQFF.

This clonotype showed up just a few times. The rearrangement uses TRBV2 and TRBJ1-2; perhaps TRBD1 as D (5 bases). The CDR3 length is 17 residues. Germline-derived CDR1 and CDR2 are SNHLY and FYNNEI. Trimming stripped 3 bases from V and 3 bases from J, with 20 bases between. The CDR3 spells CASSEPAGEGRYYGYTF. Written as DNA, the CDR3 is TGTGCCAGCAGTGAGCCGGCGGGAGAGGGACGGTACTATGGCTACACCTTC. The full variable domain, completed using reference TRBV2 and TRBJ1-2, is EPEVTQTPSHQVTQMGQEVILRCVPISNHLYFYWYRQILGQKVEFLVSFYNNEISEKSEIFDDQFSVERPDGSNFTLKIRSTKLEDSAMYFCASSEPAGEGRYYGYTFGSGTRLTVV.

This clonotype was observed a few times. V and J are TRBV6-5 and TRBJ2-7, with 7 bases aligning to TRBD2. This CDR3 spans 15 amino acids. Losses at the gene ends were 0 bases for V and 3 bases for J; bases not matched to a gene: 5. Germline lookup yields CDR1 MNHEY and CDR2 SVGAGI. CDR3 bases: TGTGCCAGCAGTTACTCCCTAGCGGAAGACTACGAGCAGTACTTC. Its protein product is CASSYSLAEDYEQYF.

The table lists this clonotype with a few counts. The chain carries TRBV5-6 and TRBJ2-3, with TRBD2 matching over 14 bases. Germline CDR1 SGHDT, CDR2 YYEEEE. V was pared by 4 bases and J by 2 bases, with 12 bases of the junction left unmatched. The CDR3 loop spans 19 amino acids. This chain's CDR3 is CASSIRPGLAGVHTDTQYF. In DNA form, the CDR3 reads TGTGCCAGCAGCATCAGACCGGGACTAGCGGGAGTGCACACAGATACGCAGTATTTT. The variable domain in full, completed from reference TRBV5-6 and TRBJ2-3, reads DAGVTQSPTHLIKTRGQQVTLRCSPKSGHDTVSWYQQALGQGPQFIFQYYEEEERQRGNFPDRFSGHQFPNYSSELNVNALLLGDSALYLCASSIRPGLAGVHTDTQYFGPGTRLTVL.

There are a few counts of this clonotype. The chain employs TRBV20-1 and TRBJ2-3, with D tentatively TRBD1 (5 bases). Trimming removed 8 bases from V and 1 base from J, with 10 bases in between. Germline V CDR1 and CDR2: DFQATT, SNEGSKA (reference sequence). The CDR3 covers 12 residues. The CDR3 region has the DNA TGCAGTTCTGTACAGGGCACAGATACGCAGTATTTT. Its translation: CSSVQGTDTQYF.

This clonotype was observed a handful of times. This sequence joins TRBV7-2 and TRBJ2-7, with D tentatively TRBD1 (5 bases). This CDR3 region has 13 residues. Germline lookup yields CDR1 SGHTA and CDR2 FQGNSA. The V gene lost 3 bases and the J gene lost 6 bases, with 12 bases spanning the gap. The CDR3 loop is CASSFGRVAEQYF. In DNA, the CDR3 is TGTGCCAGCAGCTTCGGCAGGGTGGCCGAGCAGTACTTC.

The sample holds a few counts of this clonotype. The CDR3 DNA reads TGTGCCACCAGCAGAGATTTGGGGCAGGGAGCCGGGGAGCTGTTTTTT. Amino acids: CATSRDLGQGAGELFF. The chain has TRBV15 and TRBJ2-2, with D perhaps assigned TRBD1 or TRBD2 (5 bases each). CDR1 is LNHNV and CDR2 is YYDKDF in the germline V gene (reference sequence). Trimming left V 0 bases short and J 6 bases short, with 14 bases between. The CDR3 is 16 residues long.

The chain's CDR3 is CASSQGRLAGGYEQFF. CDR3 sequence (DNA): TGCGCCAGCAGCCAAGGGCGACTAGCGGGAGGCTATGAGCAGTTCTTC. V usage is TRBV4-1 and J usage is TRBJ2-1; 13 bases agree with TRBD2. The CDR3 sequence is 16 residues long. Per the germline V gene, CDR1 is MGHRA and CDR2 is YSYEKL. After removal of 1 base from V and 8 bases from J, the junction contained 5 bases not matched to a gene.

This clonotype was counted only a few times. The rearrangement uses TRBV4-1 and TRBJ1-1; 7 nucleotides align to TRBD1. The CDR3 sequence is 16 residues long. After removal of 0 bases from V and 10 bases from J, the junction contained 14 bases not matched to a gene. Germline CDR1 reads MGHRA; CDR2 reads YSYEKL. DNA of the CDR3: TGCGCCAGCAGCCAAGAGGGAGTGGACAGGCAGTTCGGAGCTTTCTTT. This translates into CASSQEGVDRQFGAFF.

The rearrangement links TRBV29-1 to TRBJ1-1, with D hard to call. The CDR3 extends over 14 amino acids. V was trimmed by 7 bases and J by 0 bases, leaving 15 bases between them. In germline, CDR1 is SQVTM, CDR2 ANQGSEA. CDR3 region: CSARTLTVNTEAFF. CDR3 nucleotides: TGCAGCGCTCGTACTCTCACAGTGAACACTGAAGCTTTCTTT.

This rearrangement joins TRBV5-1 to TRBJ2-7, with 10 bases identical to TRBD2. CDR3 length equals 15 residues. Unmatched junction bases numbered 9, after V lost 7 bases and J lost 2 bases. The germline V gene has CDR1 SGHRS and CDR2 YFSETQ. The DNA for the CDR3 is TGCGCCAGCGGGCTAGCGGGAGTCTCACCCTACGAGCAGTACTTC. This gives the protein CASGLAGVSPYEQYF.

This clonotype has a handful of counts. The chain links TRBV20-1 to TRBJ2-1; D is perhaps TRBD2 (6 bases). The germline V and J ends were trimmed by 3 bases and 7 bases, with 16 bases remaining between them. CDR1 is DFQATT, CDR2 SNEGSKA, per germline (reference sequence). CDR3 size: 14 residues. The chain's CDR3 is CSARAPGVGNEQFF. The CDR3 DNA reads as TGCAGTGCTAGGGCTCCGGGAGTGGGGAATGAGCAGTTCTTC.

The chain recombines TRBV20-1 with TRBJ2-5; no reliable D call. The CDR3 runs to 12 residues. From germline, CDR1 is DFQATT and CDR2 SNEGSKA (reference sequence). The germline V and J ends were trimmed by 3 bases and 0 bases, with 5 bases remaining between them. CDR3 sequence: CSASPHQETQYF. Here the CDR3 DNA reads TGCAGTGCTAGTCCCCACCAAGAGACCCAGTACTTC.

This clonotype occurred a few times. The chain couples TRBV20-1 to TRBJ2-3, with D tentatively TRBD1 (5 bases). CDR3 length: 13 amino acids. Trimming stripped 2 bases from V and 7 bases from J, with 13 bases between. From germline, CDR1 is DFQATT and CDR2 SNEGSKA (reference sequence). In DNA, the CDR3 is TGCAGTGCTAGAAAGGACACCCAGAATACGCAGTATTTT. As protein: CSARKDTQNTQYF.

With regard to this clonotype: A far larger clone is one nucleotide away, so this likely arose from a read error. The V and J genes are TRBV12-3 or TRBV12-4 and TRBJ2-1; the D is unclear. Trimming removed 5 bases at V and 5 bases at J, with 1 base between. The CDR3 extends over 10 amino acids. In DNA, the CDR3 is TGTGCCAGCAGTCACAATGAGCAGTTCTTC. It yields the protein CASSHNEQFF.

This clonotype showed up just a few times. This chain joins TRBV12-3 or TRBV12-4 and TRBJ1-1, with D unclear. The V end lost 7 bases, the J end lost 0 bases, and 18 bases lay between the germline ends. The CDR3 extends over 16 amino acids. The CDR3 nucleotides are TGTGCCAGCACCCGAAAGGGCAGCTACATGAACACTGAAGCTTTCTTT. Translation gives CASTRKGSYMNTEAFF.

There are many counts of this clonotype. The chain has TRBV5-1 and TRBJ2-7; 9 positions agree with TRBD1. Germline CDR1 and CDR2: SGHRS and YFSETQ. The CDR3 spans 15 residues. V dropped 4 bases and J dropped 0; count of bases not matched to a gene: 5. The CDR3 DNA reads as TGCGCCAGCAGCCCCGGACAGGGGCCCTCCTACGAGCAGTACTTC. Its protein product is CASSPGQGPSYEQYF.

This clonotype has more than one count but fewer than ten. The chain combines TRBV9 with TRBJ2-1, with 7 bases that match TRBD2. Germline V gives CDR1 SGDLS, CDR2 YYNGEE. The CDR3 is 13 residues long. V lost 2 bases, J lost 10 bases, and 6 bases stayed unmatched. CDR3 loop: CASSVRLASEQFF. CDR3 DNA: TGTGCCAGCAGCGTCAGACTAGCAAGCGAGCAGTTCTTC.